The rows below give T cell receptor beta chains drawn from one sample of a study of T cell changes during pregnancy in multiple sclerosis. Sequenced by immunoSEQ multiplex PCR; TCRdb stores in-frame clones only, minus some. This sample has approximately 35,000 clones, with roughly nine tenths found just once. Sequencing used CD4+ T cells from peripheral blood mononuclear cells, obtained after pregnancy. These receptors all come from a female donor in good health, enrolled as a control in a pregnancy study. CDR3s include the opening cysteine and the closing phenylalanine or tryptophan. Each record gives: clone size, D gene, V gene, J gene, CDR3 DNA, CDR3 protein. The D gene is left open where the match is weak. For some rows the clone size is stated as once, few or many, or as a class when expanded; others skip it.

abundance: -; d_gene: TRBD1; v_gene: TRBV5-7; j_gene: TRBJ1-2; CDR3nt: TGTGCCAGCAGCTTGTCGGGGGGCAGGGGGCTCAGTTGCTCTGATGGCTACACCTTC; CDR3aa: CASSLSGGRGLSCSDGYTF
abundance: -; d_gene: -; v_gene: TRBV6-1; j_gene: TRBJ1-2; CDR3nt: TGTGCCAGCAGTGAAAAGCTGCACTATGGCTACACCTTC; CDR3aa: CASSEKLHYGYTF
abundance: -; d_gene: TRBD2; v_gene: TRBV2; j_gene: TRBJ2-5; CDR3nt: TGTGCCAGCAGCCCCGGGGGGGCTCAAGAGACCCAGTACTTC; CDR3aa: CASSPGGAQETQYF
abundance: -; d_gene: -; v_gene: TRBV28; j_gene: TRBJ2-2; CDR3nt: TGTGCCAGCAACAGACGAAATCAGGGCGCGAACACCGGGGAGCTGTTTTTT; CDR3aa: CASNRRNQGANTGELFF
abundance: once; d_gene: -; v_gene: TRBV28; j_gene: TRBJ2-7; CDR3nt: TGTGCCAGCAGTTTTTCCCCGCGCCTTCTAAGCTCCTACGAGCAGTACTTC; CDR3aa: CASSFSPRLLSSYEQYF
abundance: once; d_gene: -; v_gene: TRBV11-2; j_gene: TRBJ2-1; CDR3nt: TGTGCCAGCAGCTTAGAAGAGCGAATACCCGGGAGTGAGCAGTTCTTC; CDR3aa: CASSLEERIPGSEQFF
abundance: -; d_gene: -; v_gene: TRBV19; j_gene: TRBJ1-5; CDR3nt: TGTGCCAGTACCCCGGTCGGGGGGGTCAATCAGCCCCAGCATTTT; CDR3aa: CASTPVGGVNQPQHF
abundance: -; d_gene: -; v_gene: TRBV6-1; j_gene: TRBJ2-7; CDR3nt: TGTGCCAGCAGCCGCGGGACTTCCTACGAGCAGTACTTC; CDR3aa: CASSRGTSYEQYF
abundance: -; d_gene: TRBD1; v_gene: TRBV29-1; j_gene: TRBJ1-4; CDR3nt: TGCAGCGCTTCACAGGGGTTTAATGAAAAACTGTTTTTT; CDR3aa: CSASQGFNEKLFF
abundance: -; d_gene: -; v_gene: TRBV30; j_gene: TRBJ1-2; CDR3nt: TGTGCCTGGGGACGACAGGTAACCTATGGCTACACCTTC; CDR3aa: CAWGRQVTYGYTF
abundance: -; d_gene: TRBD1; v_gene: TRBV28; j_gene: TRBJ2-5; CDR3nt: TGTGCCAGCAGTCCCGACAGGGGGCTCACGGAGACCCAGTACTTC; CDR3aa: CASSPDRGLTETQYF
abundance: -; d_gene: -; v_gene: TRBV7-6; j_gene: TRBJ2-1; CDR3nt: TGTGCCAGCAGCTCTTTGCCCGGCGACAGAGTCGTCTACAATGAGCAGTTCTTC; CDR3aa: CASSSLPGDRVVYNEQFF
abundance: few; d_gene: -; v_gene: TRBV2; j_gene: TRBJ2-5; CDR3nt: TGTGCGGGGCGGCGATTCGGGGAGACCCAGTACTTC; CDR3aa: CAGRRFGETQYF
abundance: once; d_gene: -; v_gene: TRBV27; j_gene: TRBJ2-7; CDR3nt: TGTGCCAGCAGTTTAGAGGCGGCGGGGTGGGACGAGCAGTACTTC; CDR3aa: CASSLEAAGWDEQYF
abundance: -; d_gene: -; v_gene: TRBV18; j_gene: TRBJ2-2; CDR3nt: TGTGCCAGCTCACCCAGACCCCTAAGCAGGGAAACCCTCCACGGGGAGCTGTTTTTT; CDR3aa: CASSPRPLSRETLHGELFF
abundance: -; d_gene: -; v_gene: TRBV6-5; j_gene: TRBJ1-5; CDR3nt: TGTGCCAGCAGCCTCAGGGCCCCGGCCAATCAGCCCCAGCATTTT; CDR3aa: CASSLRAPANQPQHF
abundance: -; d_gene: -; v_gene: TRBV2; j_gene: TRBJ1-1; CDR3nt: TGTGCCAGCTACCTTTATGTACGGGATCGGGCTTTCTTT; CDR3aa: CASYLYVRDRAFF
abundance: -; d_gene: -; v_gene: TRBV19; j_gene: TRBJ2-3; CDR3nt: TGTGCCAGTACTGAAATTCAGGGGAAGGATACGCAGTATTTT; CDR3aa: CASTEIQGKDTQYF
abundance: -; d_gene: -; v_gene: TRBV11-2; j_gene: TRBJ1-2; CDR3nt: TGTGCCAGCAGCTTAGGATCCATGGGGCCCTATGGCTACACCTTC; CDR3aa: CASSLGSMGPYGYTF
abundance: -; d_gene: -; v_gene: TRBV7-8; j_gene: TRBJ2-7; CDR3nt: TGTGCCAGCAGCGGCGGGACTTTGGGTGGTTTGGAGCAGTACTTC; CDR3aa: CASSGGTLGGLEQYF
abundance: -; d_gene: -; v_gene: TRBV14; j_gene: TRBJ1-1; CDR3nt: TGTGCCAGCAGCCAAGATCGGGTAGGTCAGGCTTTCTTT; CDR3aa: CASSQDRVGQAFF
abundance: -; d_gene: TRBD1; v_gene: TRBV29-1; j_gene: TRBJ1-2; CDR3nt: TGCAGCGTTCTACAGGGGGCGTCGGGCTACACCTTC; CDR3aa: CSVLQGASGYTF
abundance: -; d_gene: TRBD1; v_gene: TRBV18; j_gene: TRBJ2-7; CDR3nt: TGTGCCAGCTCACCACTCCCTACAGGGGGTGGCGACGAGCAGTACTTC; CDR3aa: CASSPLPTGGGDEQYF
abundance: -; d_gene: -; v_gene: TRBV28; j_gene: TRBJ1-6; CDR3nt: TGTGCCAGCAGTTCCAACGTGGCGGCCTATAATTCACCCCTCCACTTT; CDR3aa: CASSSNVAAYNSPLHF
abundance: -; d_gene: TRBD2; v_gene: TRBV28; j_gene: TRBJ2-1; CDR3nt: TGTGCCAGCAGTCCAAGACTAGCGGGACTAAATGAGCAGTTCTTC; CDR3aa: CASSPRLAGLNEQFF
abundance: -; d_gene: TRBD2; v_gene: TRBV5-1; j_gene: TRBJ2-5; CDR3nt: TGCGCCAGCGCCATAGCGGGAGGGGGGCGCGAGACCCAGTACTTC; CDR3aa: CASAIAGGGRETQYF
abundance: -; d_gene: -; v_gene: TRBV18; j_gene: TRBJ1-4; CDR3nt: TGTGCCAGCTCACCCAACAGTAATGAAAAACTGTTTTTT; CDR3aa: CASSPNSNEKLFF
abundance: -; d_gene: -; v_gene: TRBV5-6; j_gene: TRBJ2-4; CDR3nt: TGTGCCAGCAGCGAACGACAGTTAGTAGCCAAAAACATTCAGTACTTC; CDR3aa: CASSERQLVAKNIQYF
abundance: few; d_gene: TRBD2; v_gene: TRBV19; j_gene: TRBJ2-2; CDR3nt: TGTGCCAGTAGTGCTCTAGCGGGGGGCACCGGGGAGCTGTTTTTT; CDR3aa: CASSALAGGTGELFF
abundance: -; d_gene: TRBD1; v_gene: TRBV7-2; j_gene: TRBJ2-7; CDR3nt: TGTGCCAGCAGCTTAGCCCCCGGGACAGGGGTCCCCCACTACTCCTACGAGCAGTACTTC; CDR3aa: CASSLAPGTGVPHYSYEQYF
abundance: -; d_gene: -; v_gene: TRBV9; j_gene: TRBJ2-7; CDR3nt: TGTGCCAGCAGCGCCACAGACGCGGGCCTCATCTACGAGCAGTACTTC; CDR3aa: CASSATDAGLIYEQYF
abundance: -; d_gene: TRBD1; v_gene: TRBV4-3; j_gene: TRBJ1-1; CDR3nt: TGCGCCAGCAGCCCCGAGGGACAGGGGATCGGGGACACTGAAGCTTTCTTT; CDR3aa: CASSPEGQGIGDTEAFF
abundance: -; d_gene: -; v_gene: TRBV28; j_gene: TRBJ1-2; CDR3nt: TGTGCCAGCAGTTTCAGTGCGGAGTATGGCTACACCTTC; CDR3aa: CASSFSAEYGYTF
abundance: -; d_gene: TRBD2; v_gene: TRBV5-6; j_gene: TRBJ2-2; CDR3nt: TGTGCCAGCAGCTTTGGACTAGCGGGAGGATCGACCGGGGAGCTGTTTTTT; CDR3aa: CASSFGLAGGSTGELFF
abundance: -; d_gene: -; v_gene: TRBV9; j_gene: TRBJ1-3; CDR3nt: TGTGCCAGCAGCCTCGGAGCGCCTTTCTCTGGAAACACCATATATTTT; CDR3aa: CASSLGAPFSGNTIYF
abundance: -; d_gene: -; v_gene: TRBV19; j_gene: TRBJ1-2; CDR3nt: TGTGCCAGTAGTATCCCAAATCCCCATAACTATGGCTACACCTTC; CDR3aa: CASSIPNPHNYGYTF
abundance: -; d_gene: TRBD1; v_gene: TRBV30; j_gene: TRBJ2-5; CDR3nt: TGTGCCTGCACCGACAGGGGGCAAGAGACCCAGTACTTC; CDR3aa: CACTDRGQETQYF
abundance: -; d_gene: -; v_gene: TRBV13; j_gene: TRBJ1-6; CDR3nt: TGTGCCAGCAGCTTAGGGTCAGTTAATTCACCCCTCCACTTT; CDR3aa: CASSLGSVNSPLHF
abundance: -; d_gene: TRBD2; v_gene: TRBV5-1; j_gene: TRBJ2-2; CDR3nt: TGCGCCAGCAGCTTAGGGAGGGTCACCGGGGAGCTGTTTTTT; CDR3aa: CASSLGRVTGELFF
abundance: -; d_gene: TRBD1; v_gene: TRBV6-5; j_gene: TRBJ1-5; CDR3nt: TGTGCCAGCAGTTACGCGGCAGGGGGCGATCAGCCCCAGCATTTT; CDR3aa: CASSYAAGGDQPQHF
abundance: -; d_gene: TRBD2; v_gene: TRBV7-8; j_gene: TRBJ2-3; CDR3nt: TGTGCCAGCAGCCTCCCACGGCGGGGGAGCACAGATACGCAGTATTTT; CDR3aa: CASSLPRRGSTDTQYF
abundance: once; d_gene: -; v_gene: TRBV2; j_gene: TRBJ2-3; CDR3nt: TGTGCCAGCAGTGAATGGGCCAGTTCGGGCACAGATACGCAGTATTTT; CDR3aa: CASSEWASSGTDTQYF
abundance: -; d_gene: TRBD1; v_gene: TRBV4-3; j_gene: TRBJ1-1; CDR3nt: TGCGCCAGCAGCCAAGAGCCAGGGGGCACTGAAGCTTTCTTT; CDR3aa: CASSQEPGGTEAFF
abundance: -; d_gene: -; v_gene: TRBV4-3; j_gene: TRBJ1-4; CDR3nt: TGCGCCAGCAGCCAAGATCGGGGAGGGGGAGCGGGAAAACTGTTTTTT; CDR3aa: CASSQDRGGGAGKLFF
abundance: few; d_gene: TRBD1; v_gene: TRBV18; j_gene: TRBJ1-2; CDR3nt: TGTGCCAGCTCACTAAGCCGGGGACAGGAGGGCTACACCTTC; CDR3aa: CASSLSRGQEGYTF
abundance: -; d_gene: -; v_gene: TRBV6-1; j_gene: TRBJ1-5; CDR3nt: TGTGCCAGCAGCGACCCTCCAGGGGATTATCAGCCCCAGCATTTT; CDR3aa: CASSDPPGDYQPQHF
abundance: -; d_gene: TRBD1; v_gene: TRBV10-3; j_gene: TRBJ1-1; CDR3nt: TGTGCCATCAACCTGGACAGGGGGAATACTGAAGCTTTCTTT; CDR3aa: CAINLDRGNTEAFF
abundance: -; d_gene: -; v_gene: TRBV15; j_gene: TRBJ1-2; CDR3nt: TGTGCCACCAGCAGAGAATGGGGGCTGGGCTATGGCTACACCTTC; CDR3aa: CATSREWGLGYGYTF